This entry features one T cell receptor beta chain sequence. This clonotype was recorded a few times. No cognate antigen has been identified for it. No much larger clonotype is one base removed from it; base qualities were not supplied. The data originate from a study of T cell repertoires in cytomegalovirus infection (dated by TCRdb to the late 2010s). As for the study more broadly: Because public TCR beta signatures pointed to carriage of CMV infection together with the matching HLA type, the HLA type of each donor mattered for the analysis.

The run used an Illumina HiSeq 1500. TCRdb cleaned the public reads at Q25 with fastp, built clones with MiXCR and kept in-frame beta chains. Merged by CDR3 protein, the rows form single entries marked with the most common genes and DNA. The sample contains 150,000 to 200,000 distinct CDR3 sequences, roughly 27% of them found a single time. Clones ranked in the top ten supply roughly 29% of the sample. The germline V gene sets CDR1 to SQVTM and CDR2 to ANQGSEA. The CDR3 contains 14 residues, cysteine and phenylalanine counted. The only DNA kept is the CDR3, 42 bases in frame from the first base. V is trimmed back by 6 bases and J by 1 base, and the junction contains 6 bases that no gene match accounts for. Study-level results and caveats: The ex vivo response was dominated by HLA-C-restricted CMV-specific TCR beta clonotypes, and the single most frequent clonotype in two of eight donors was supplied by these HLA-C-restricted clonotypes. Cumulative frequency of public TCR beta family members discriminated carriers of CMV infection plus the relevant HLA type in this cohort and an independent roughly 330-donor cohort.

The clonotype comes from a human donor in good health (CMV status not recorded). Some clones in this sample may be carry-over from other donors' samples. This receptor chain uses TRBV29-1 and TRBJ2-3, with 8 central nucleotides matching TRBD1. The sequencing input was PBMCs. The CDR3 sequence is CSVTRGRGTDTQYF. At the DNA level, the sequence is TGCAGCGTGACCAGGGGGCGCGGCACAGATACGCAGTATTTT.